The clone carrying this T cell receptor (beta chain) was detected only a few times. Its antigen remains unidentified. Adjacent lung samples, free of atypia, were obtained at least 2 cm from the tumor margin. Generated by immunoSEQ multiplex PCR, the TCRdb table keeps only in-frame clones and is missing some. The table records approximately 1,500 clones, around 17% of them present only once. This sample stems from a study of T cells in localized non-small cell lung cancer. CDR3 length: 14 residues. Germline CDR1 is SGHNT and CDR2 is YENEEA. With 4 bases removed from V and 6 bases from J, the gap between germline ends came to 12 bases. Study-wide findings and caveats: Uninvolved neighboring lung showed the greatest T cell clonality, exceeding tumor. Among the top 100 tumor clones, a median approximately 55 appeared in adjacent lung.

The chain uses TRBV11-3 and TRBJ2-2; D not certain. Source: normal lung tissue next to the tumor, taken before any cancer treatment. This TCR came from a female donor over 55 with stage II lung adenocarcinoma. The chain's CDR3 is CASSSAPRSGELFF. Written as DNA, the CDR3 is TGTGCCAGCAGCTCGGCCCCTAGATCCGGGGAGCTGTTTTTT.